Presented here are 15 T cell receptor beta chains from one specimen sequenced in a study of blood T cell repertoires in COVID-19. This table comes from immunoSEQ multiplex PCR, and its TCRdb copy is limited to in-frame clones, with some not included. The sample records tens of thousands of clones, approximately 86% being singletons. Sample: peripheral blood. All receptors come from a man in his 70s with acute or convalescent COVID-19.

This rearrangement joins TRBV18 to TRBJ2-5; D uncertain. The length of the CDR3 is 14 residues. In germline, CDR1 is KGHSH, CDR2 LQKENI. Trimming shortened V by 3 bases and J by 0 bases, and 8 bases separated the two germline ends. DNA of the CDR3: TGTGCCAGCTCACCGTCTTTAAACCAAGAGACCCAGTACTTC. As protein: CASSPSLNQETQYF.

V gene TRBV2 combines with J gene TRBJ1-5; maybe TRBD1 (6 bases). This CDR3 is built from 17 residues. The germline CDR1 and CDR2 sequences are SNHLY and FYNNEI. V lost 4 bases to trimming and J lost 0 bases, with 16 bases between them. CDR3 nucleotides: TGTGCCAGCAGTGGGGAGGGGGGGATTTATAGCAATCAGCCCCAGCATTTT. This translates into CASSGEGGIYSNQPQHF.

In this sample, this clone turned up a few times. V and J are TRBV19 and TRBJ2-2; 9 bases align to TRBD1. This CDR3 is 15 amino acids long. From germline, CDR1 is LNHDA and CDR2 SQIVND (reference sequence). Trimming at V came to 4 bases and at J to 6 bases, leaving 6 bases not matched to a gene. DNA of the CDR3: TGTGCCAGTAGTAGACAACAGGGGGCGGCCGGGGAGCTGTTTTTT. Translating gives CASSRQQGAAGELFF.

This clone was observed a single time. This rearrangement joins TRBV24-1 to TRBJ2-3; 8 nucleotides align to TRBD2. The CDR3 has 16 residues. With 3 bases clipped from V and 1 base from J, the junction kept 5 bases outside the gene matches. CDR1 KGHDR and CDR2 SFDVKD come from the germline V gene. For the CDR3, the DNA is TGTGCCACCAGTGATGGGCGGGGGGCACGCACAGATACGCAGTATTTT. It codes for CATSDGRGARTDTQYF.

CDR3 region: CASSQSQADTQYF. The CDR3 DNA reads as TGTGCCAGCAGCCAATCCCAGGCAGATACGCAGTATTTT. The chain is built from TRBV3-1 (or the pseudogene TRBV3-2) and TRBJ2-3; D not resolved. Germline V gene data show CDR1 as LGHDT and CDR2 as YNNKEL (reference sequence). This CDR3 is 13 amino acids long. With 2 bases removed from V and 4 bases from J, the gap between germline ends came to 7 bases.

The chain has TRBV9 and TRBJ1-2; 7 bases are shared with TRBD1. CDR1 and CDR2 from the germline V gene are SGDLS and YYNGEE. The CDR3 spans 15 residues. The V segment lost 0 bases and the J segment 4 bases; nucleotides outside the gene matches: 6. The CDR3 region has the DNA TGTGCCAGCAGCGTAGCCGGACAGGCCTCCTATGGCTACACCTTC. Translation: CASSVAGQASYGYTF.

The rearrangement uses TRBV4-2 and TRBJ1-5; TRBD1 agrees at 8 bases. The CDR3 covers 16 residues. V trimming: 1 base; J trimming: 6 bases; junction bases outside the gene matches: 8. Germline CDR1 and CDR2: LGHNA and YNFKEQ. CDR3 coding DNA: TGTGCCAGCAGCCAAGGGGAGACAGGGGTTCCTCAGCCCCAGCATTTT. Translated, it gives CASSQGETGVPQPQHF.

The J gene is TRBJ1-2, the V gene TRBV19, with 12 bases matching TRBD1. CDR3 length: 16 amino acids. From germline, CDR1 is LNHDA and CDR2 SQIVND (reference sequence). Trimming took 5 bases from V and 4 from J; bases not matched to a gene: 8. DNA for the CDR3: TGTGCCAGTAGTCGGGACAGGGGGCCCGGGGGCTATGGCTACACCTTC. It is translated as CASSRDRGPGGYGYTF.

For this clone: An end of the junction does not agree with germline; a read error may underlie this. V and J are TRBV24-1 and TRBJ2-3, with D possibly being TRBD2 (5 bases). Germline CDR1 KGHDR, CDR2 SFDVKD. The CDR3 runs to 16 residues. CDR3 nucleotide sequence: TGTGCCACCAGTGACCCTAGAGCGGATGGCACGGATACGCAGTATTTT. Translated: CATSDPRADGTDTQYF.

The chain has TRBV20-1 and TRBJ1-2; no definite D call. V was cut by 6 bases and J by 8 bases, with 13 bases left in between. CDR1 is DFQATT and CDR2 is SNEGSKA in the germline V gene (reference sequence). CDR3 size: 11 residues. CDR3 sequence: CSATREWGYTF. The DNA of the CDR3 is TGCAGTGCAACCCGGGAGTGGGGCTACACCTTC.

CDR3 sequence (DNA): TGTGCCAGCAGCTTAGATAAACAGGGTTGGAATGAGCAGTTCTTC. It yields the protein CASSLDKQGWNEQFF. The chain is built from TRBV11-2 and TRBJ2-1; a weak D match, TRBD1 (6 bases). CDR1 and CDR2 (germline): SGHAT, FQNNGV. Trimming took 0 bases from V and 7 from J, leaving 13 bases between them. The CDR3 is 15 amino acids.

The chain uses TRBV7-2 and TRBJ1-2; TRBD1 might be the D (6 bases). Germline V lookup: CDR1 SGHTA, CDR2 FQGNSA. V gave up 4 bases and J gave up 4 bases, with 10 bases separating them. This CDR3 spans 13 amino acids. CDR3 nucleotide sequence: TGTGCCAGCAGCTCGGACAGACGCTATGGCTACACCTTC. This codes for CASSSDRRYGYTF.

The rearrangement uses TRBV19 and TRBJ2-2; D is unclear. Germline CDR1 LNHDA, CDR2 SQIVND (reference sequence). The V end lost 0 bases, the J end lost 3 bases, and 8 bases lay between the germline ends. This CDR3 contains 15 residues. This chain's CDR3 is CASSIDLDYTGELFF. The DNA of the CDR3 is TGTGCCAGTAGTATAGATCTAGATTACACCGGGGAGCTGTTTTTT.

The rearrangement links TRBV7-2 to TRBJ2-4, with 9 bases aligning to TRBD1. The CDR3 is 13 residues long. The junction had 3 bases not matched to a gene; V was cut back by 3 bases and J by 9 bases. Germline values: CDR1 SGHTA, CDR2 FQGNSA. CDR3 residues: CASSLGQGTIQYF. The CDR3, as DNA: TGTGCCAGCAGCTTGGGACAGGGCACCATTCAGTACTTC. Full variable domain (missing parts from reference TRBV7-2 and TRBJ2-4): GAGVSQSPSNKVTEKGKDVELRCDPISGHTALYWYRQSLGQGLEFLIYFQGNSAPDKSGLPSDRFSAERTGGSVSTLTIQRTQQEDSAVYLCASSLGQGTIQYFGAGTRLSVL.

The rearrangement uses TRBV6-2 or TRBV6-3 and TRBJ2-3; 8 positions match TRBD2. This CDR3 has 15 residues. V trimming: 4 bases; J trimming: 2 bases; junction bases outside the gene matches: 5. The V gene's germline CDR1 is MNHEY and CDR2 SVGEGT. The CDR3 region is CASSFWRGDTDTQYF. The CDR3, as DNA: TGTGCCAGCAGTTTTTGGCGGGGGGACACAGATACGCAGTATTTT.